One sample yielded the 10 T cell receptor beta chains listed below, sequenced in a study of cytomegalovirus exposure and HLA in healthy donors. The PCR ran on 60 Vbeta and 13 Jbeta primers. Sequencing used immunoSEQ multiplex PCR; TCRdb keeps in-frame clones, though not all of them. The sample contains roughly 93,000 clones, around 72% of which appear only once. Sequencing was done on a sample of PBMCs. Receptors were obtained from a male donor in good health and CMV-seronegative.

The chain joins TRBV30 to TRBJ2-3; D is possibly TRBD1 (5 bases). This CDR3 spans 14 amino acids. CDR1 and CDR2 (germline): GTSNPN, SVGIG (reference sequence). Trimming took off 4 bases at V and 2 bases at J, with 13 bases between the two ends. The CDR3 bases are TGTGCCTGGAAAAAGGGGTCCCACACAGATACGCAGTATTTT. Amino acids: CAWKKGSHTDTQYF.

This clone was seen a single time. The chain links TRBV4-1 to TRBJ2-4, with 9 bases that match TRBD2. The CDR3 runs 16 residues. The V and J ends lost 0 bases and 2 bases, in that order; junction bases with no gene match: 2. Germline V CDR1 and CDR2: MGHRA, YSYEKL. The CDR3 region has the DNA TGCGCCAGCAGCCAAGAGGCGGGAGGGACCAAAAACATTCAGTACTTC. Protein product: CASSQEAGGTKNIQYF.

This clone was counted between two and nine times. CDR3 amino acids: CASSVVPGPDQPQHF. CDR3 DNA: TGTGCCAGCAGCGTAGTGCCAGGGCCTGATCAGCCCCAGCATTTT. V usage is TRBV9 and J usage is TRBJ1-5; possible D gene TRBD1, 5 bases. Germline V lookup: CDR1 SGDLS, CDR2 YYNGEE. There are 15 residues in the CDR3. The ends were cut back, 0 bases at V and 5 bases at J, with 12 bases in the middle.

This clone appeared a few times. This sequence joins TRBV7-6 and TRBJ2-2; possible D gene TRBD2, 6 bases. Germline values: CDR1 SGHVS, CDR2 FNYEAQ. Trimming left V 5 bases short and J 1 base short, with 14 bases between. This CDR3 region has 16 residues. The DNA for the CDR3 is TGTGCCAGCAGCCCTAGGGCGGGGAAGAACACCGGGGAGCTGTTTTTT. Translating gives CASSPRAGKNTGELFF.

This clone was detected once. This chain links TRBV6-5 with TRBJ1-4; D uncertain. CDR1 is MNHEY, CDR2 SVGAGI, per germline. The CDR3 has 15 residues. The ends were cut back, 5 bases at V and 8 bases at J, with 18 bases in the middle. The DNA for the CDR3 is TGTGCCAGCAGTCGAAACGGGTATTCTGGGGAAAAACTGTTTTTT. Residues: CASSRNGYSGEKLFF.

This chain joins TRBV15 and TRBJ2-7; 7 nucleotides line up with TRBD1. With V trimmed by 4 bases and J by 7 bases, 10 bases remained unmatched. This CDR3 spans 14 amino acids. Germline V gene lookup returns CDR1 LNHNV and CDR2 YYDKDF (reference sequence). CDR3 sequence: CATSTRQTGREQYF. DNA of the CDR3: TGTGCCACCAGCACACGACAGACAGGGCGGGAGCAGTACTTC.

V usage is TRBV19 and J usage is TRBJ2-3; 8 nucleotides agree with TRBD2. V shed 1 base and J 7 bases; nucleotides not matched to a gene: 7. Germline-derived CDR1 and CDR2 are LNHDA and SQIVND (reference sequence). The CDR3 consists of 15 residues. In DNA form, the CDR3 reads TGTGCCAGTAGTATAGGCGGGGGGTTGGTGAATACGCAGTATTTT. This gives the protein CASSIGGGLVNTQYF.

The chain uses TRBV5-4 and TRBJ2-2, with 7 nucleotides matching TRBD1. J was trimmed by 1 base and V by 7 bases; bases with no gene match: 7. There are 15 residues in the CDR3. Germline CDR1 reads SGHNT; CDR2 reads YYREEE (reference sequence). CDR3 nucleotide sequence: TGTGCCAGCCGGCGTACAGGGGTGAACACCGGGGAGCTGTTTTTT. This translates into CASRRTGVNTGELFF.

This chain connects TRBV14 to TRBJ2-7; a weak D match, TRBD1 (5 bases). This CDR3 contains 15 residues. V shed 2 bases and J shed 1 base, with 12 bases lying between them. CDR1 is SGHDN and CDR2 is FVKESK in the germline V gene. DNA of the CDR3: TGTGCCAGCAGCCAACTTCGGACACCATCCTACGAGCAGTACTTC. Its protein product is CASSQLRTPSYEQYF.

The chain uses TRBV29-1 and TRBJ2-7, with TRBD2 matching 9 bases. V lost 2 bases and J lost 3; bases outside the gene matches: 5. Per germline, CDR1 SQVTM and CDR2 ANQGSEA. The CDR3 extends over 14 amino acids. CDR3: CSVEPLAGNYEQYF. DNA of the CDR3: TGCAGCGTTGAACCGCTAGCGGGAAACTACGAGCAGTACTTC.